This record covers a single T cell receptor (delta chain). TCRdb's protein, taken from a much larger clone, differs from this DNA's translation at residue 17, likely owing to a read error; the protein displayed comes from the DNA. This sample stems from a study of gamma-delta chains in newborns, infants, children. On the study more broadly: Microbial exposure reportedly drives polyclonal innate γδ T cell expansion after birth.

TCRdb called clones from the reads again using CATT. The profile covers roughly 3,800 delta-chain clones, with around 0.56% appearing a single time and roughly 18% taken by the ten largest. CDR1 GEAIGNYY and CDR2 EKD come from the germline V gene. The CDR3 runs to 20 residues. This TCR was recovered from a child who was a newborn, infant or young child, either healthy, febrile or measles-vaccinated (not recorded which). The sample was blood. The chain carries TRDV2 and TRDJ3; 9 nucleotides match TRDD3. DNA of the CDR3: TGTGCCTGTGACACGTGGGCTGGGGGATCCGGCACCTGGGACACCCGACGGATGTTTTTC. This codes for CACDTWAGGSGTWDTRRMFF.